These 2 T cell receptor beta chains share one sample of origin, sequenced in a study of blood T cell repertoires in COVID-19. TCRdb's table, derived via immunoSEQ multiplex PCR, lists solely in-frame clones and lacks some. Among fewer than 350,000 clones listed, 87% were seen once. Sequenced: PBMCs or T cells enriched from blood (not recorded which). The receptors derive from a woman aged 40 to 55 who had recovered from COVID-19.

The CDR3, as DNA: TGTGCCAGCAGCCAAGGACTAGAGAGTCCAGAGACCCAGTACTTC. Encoded protein: CASSQGLESPETQYF. The chain employs TRBV3-1 (or the pseudogene TRBV3-2) and TRBJ2-5; D possibly corresponds to TRBD2 (6 bases). The CDR3 consists of 15 residues. Germline assignment: CDR1 LGHDT and CDR2 YNNKEL (reference sequence). Trimming removed 1 base from V and 4 bases from J, with 13 bases in between.

The CDR3 sequence is CASSWTGVNEKLFF. CDR3 nucleotides: TGTGCCAGTAGTTGGACAGGGGTAAATGAAAAACTGTTTTTT. This chain uses TRBV19 with TRBJ1-4; 9 bases fit TRBD1. CDR1 LNHDA and CDR2 SQIVND come from the germline V gene (reference sequence). V lost 5 bases, J lost 5 bases, and 3 bases stayed unmatched. The CDR3 extends over 14 amino acids.